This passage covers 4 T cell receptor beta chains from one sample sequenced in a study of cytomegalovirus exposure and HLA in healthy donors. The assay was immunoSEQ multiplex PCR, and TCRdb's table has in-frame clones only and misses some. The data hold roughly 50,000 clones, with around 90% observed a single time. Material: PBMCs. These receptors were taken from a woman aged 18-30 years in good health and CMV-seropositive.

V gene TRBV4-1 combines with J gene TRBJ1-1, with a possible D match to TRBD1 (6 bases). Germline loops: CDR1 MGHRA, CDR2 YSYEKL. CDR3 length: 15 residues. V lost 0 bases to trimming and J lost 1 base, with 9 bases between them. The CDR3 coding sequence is TGCGCCAGCAGCCAAGAAAACAGGGCGAACACTGAAGCTTTCTTT. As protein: CASSQENRANTEAFF.

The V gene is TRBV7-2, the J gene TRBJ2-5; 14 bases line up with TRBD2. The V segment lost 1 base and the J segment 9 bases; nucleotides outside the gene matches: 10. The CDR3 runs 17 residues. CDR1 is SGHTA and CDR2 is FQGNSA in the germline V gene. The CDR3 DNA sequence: TGTGCCAGCAGCTTAGGAGCGACTAGCGGGGGGGCCGAGGCCCAGTACTTC. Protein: CASSLGATSGGAEAQYF. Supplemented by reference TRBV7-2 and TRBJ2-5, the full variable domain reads GAGVSQSPSNKVTEKGKDVELRCDPISGHTALYWYRQSLGQGLEFLIYFQGNSAPDKSGLPSDRFSAERTGGSVSTLTIQRTQQEDSAVYLCASSLGATSGGAEAQYFGPGTRLLVL.

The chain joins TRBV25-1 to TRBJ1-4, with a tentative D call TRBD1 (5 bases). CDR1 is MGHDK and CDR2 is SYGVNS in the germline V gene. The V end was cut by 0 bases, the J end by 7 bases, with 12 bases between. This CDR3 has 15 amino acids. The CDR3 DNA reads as TGTGCCAGCAGTGAATATATAGGGGCAAGTGAAAAACTGTTTTTT. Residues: CASSEYIGASEKLFF.

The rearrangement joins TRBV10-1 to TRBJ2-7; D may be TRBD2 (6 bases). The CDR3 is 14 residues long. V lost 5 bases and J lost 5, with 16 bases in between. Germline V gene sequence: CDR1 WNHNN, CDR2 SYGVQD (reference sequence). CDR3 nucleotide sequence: TGCGCCAGCAGTCTGGCGGGGTTACGTGACGAGCAGTACTTC. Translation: CASSLAGLRDEQYF.